Below are 16 T cell receptor beta chains sequenced from a single sample in a study of early T cells in non-severe SARS-CoV-2 infection. TCRdb itself ran the 5' RACE reads through MiXCR, one entry per CDR3 protein. This table has approximately 100,000 distinct CDR3 sequences, 13% to 15% appearing once. Sequenced sample: whole blood. These receptors all come from an adult who was a healthcare worker with PCR-confirmed SARS-CoV-2 infection or an uninfected control (not recorded which).

This clonotype came up a few times. This chain connects TRBV20-1 to TRBJ2-6; the D gene is possibly TRBD1 (5 bases). CDR3 size: 15 residues. The germline gives CDR1 DFQATT, CDR2 SNEGSKA (reference sequence). Trimming cost V 0 bases and J 4 bases, with 10 bases left between them. The CDR3 region has the DNA TGCAGTGCTAGAGATCGACAGTCCGGGGCCAACGTCCTGACTTTC. As protein: CSARDRQSGANVLTF.

This clonotype was counted between two and nine times. The chain has TRBV2 and TRBJ2-7, with a tentative D call TRBD2 (7 bases). This CDR3 contains 14 residues. Per the germline V gene, CDR1 is SNHLY and CDR2 is FYNNEI. The ends were cut back, 6 bases at V and 0 bases at J, with 12 bases in the middle. The CDR3 region is CASRKGGFSYEQYF. The CDR3 nucleotides are TGTGCCAGCAGGAAGGGGGGGTTCTCCTACGAGCAGTACTTC.

This clonotype has only a few counts. The chain combines TRBV10-3 with TRBJ1-2, with D maybe TRBD1 (5 bases). The length of the CDR3 is 11 residues. V lost 11 bases and J 8 bases, leaving 15 bases between the germline ends. Germline lookup yields CDR1 ENHRY and CDR2 SYGVKD. The CDR3 DNA sequence: TGTGCCTCTAAGGACACCGGAGGCTACACCTTC. It codes for CASKDTGGYTF.

This chain joins TRBV29-1 and TRBJ2-5; TRBD2 might be the D (5 bases). V was cut by 3 bases and J by 4 bases, with 12 bases left in between. The germline V gene encodes CDR1 SQVTM and CDR2 ANQGSEA. This CDR3 is built from 13 residues. The CDR3 DNA follows: TGCAGCGTTGATAGCGCCGGCTCAGAGACCCAGTACTTC. It translates to CSVDSAGSETQYF.

J is TRBJ2-1 and V is TRBV7-2; 7 nucleotides agree with TRBD1. The germline V gene encodes CDR1 SGHTA and CDR2 FQGNSA. The ends lost 1 base at V and 4 bases at J; junction bases unmatched: 4. This CDR3 is 15 amino acids long. DNA for the CDR3: TGTGCCAGCAGCTTAGAGGCAGGGGGATACAATGAGCAGTTCTTC. This encodes CASSLEAGGYNEQFF.

This clonotype appeared a few times. The chain uses TRBV4-2 and TRBJ1-5; perhaps TRBD1 as D (5 bases). CDR3 length equals 14 residues. The ends were cut back, 0 bases at V and 4 bases at J, with 7 bases in the middle. Germline V gene data show CDR1 as LGHNA and CDR2 as YNFKEQ. This CDR3 reads CASSQDGGNQPQHF. The CDR3 DNA is TGTGCCAGCAGCCAAGATGGGGGAAATCAGCCCCAGCATTTT.

The chain is built from TRBV20-1 and TRBJ2-6, with a tentative D call TRBD1 (6 bases). The V end was cut by 4 bases, the J end by 4 bases, with 17 bases between. The germline gives CDR1 DFQATT, CDR2 SNEGSKA (reference sequence). This CDR3 spans 16 amino acids. CDR3 residues: CSATQGRASGANVLTF. The CDR3 region has the DNA TGCAGTGCTACCCAGGGGCGGGCGTCCGGGGCCAACGTCCTGACTTTC.

This clonotype appeared a few times. The rearrangement joins TRBV9 to TRBJ2-2; D possibly corresponds to TRBD1 (5 bases). The CDR3 runs to 14 residues. Germline V CDR1 and CDR2: SGDLS, YYNGEE. V was cut by 6 bases and J by 2 bases, with 11 bases left in between. Written as DNA, the CDR3 is TGTGCCAGCACCCAGACAGATAACACCGGGGAGCTGTTTTTT. It is translated as CASTQTDNTGELFF.

This clonotype was observed a few times. The chain recombines TRBV29-1 with TRBJ1-1, with 11 bases aligning to TRBD1. The CDR3 contains 13 residues. Losses at the gene ends were 4 bases for V and 8 bases for J; bases not matched to a gene: 6. The germline CDR1 and CDR2 sequences are SQVTM and ANQGSEA. Here the CDR3 reads CSVAGGQGAEAFF. The CDR3, as DNA: TGCAGCGTTGCGGGTGGACAGGGGGCCGAAGCTTTCTTT.

The sample holds many counts of this clonotype. This rearrangement joins TRBV11-2 to TRBJ2-3; D possibly corresponds to TRBD1 (6 bases). Per germline, CDR1 SGHAT and CDR2 FQNNGV. Trimming left V 5 bases short and J 9 bases short, with 15 bases between. There are 13 residues in the CDR3. Here the CDR3 reads CASSPVGTPTQYF. The CDR3 nucleotides are TGTGCCAGCAGCCCCGTCGGGACACCAACGCAGTATTTT.

This clonotype came up many times. This chain links TRBV6-6 with TRBJ1-1, with a possible D match to TRBD1 (5 bases). The germline CDR1 and CDR2 sequences are MNHNY and SVGAGI (reference sequence). V shed 4 bases and J shed 10 bases, with 22 bases lying between them. The CDR3 sequence is 15 residues long. The CDR3 bases are TGTGCCAGCAGTTTCGGGACTGGGGTCACCCAGGGAGCTTTCTTT. The encoded protein is CASSFGTGVTQGAFF.

This clonotype was seen more than once but under ten times. The J gene is TRBJ2-7, the V gene TRBV4-2, with D unclear. Trimming stripped 0 bases from V and 10 bases from J, with 10 bases between. Germline lookup yields CDR1 LGHNA and CDR2 YNFKEQ. This CDR3 has 12 residues. DNA for the CDR3: TGTGCCAGCAGCCAAGATTTGGAGCCCCAGTACTTC. This gives the protein CASSQDLEPQYF.

Ten or more counts support this clonotype. V gene TRBV7-8 combines with J gene TRBJ1-6; no definite D call. The CDR3 extends over 13 amino acids. Germline V gene sequence: CDR1 SGHVS, CDR2 FQNEAQ. The germline V and J ends were trimmed by 1 base and 7 bases, with 5 bases remaining between them. The CDR3: CASSLGRNSPLHF. Written as DNA, the CDR3 is TGTGCCAGCAGCTTAGGGCGCAATTCACCCCTCCACTTT. The full variable domain, its missing parts supplied by reference TRBV7-8 and TRBJ1-6, is GAGVSQSPRYKVAKRGQDVALRCDPISGHVSLFWYQQALGQGPEFLTYFQNEAQLDKSGLPSDRFFAERPEGSVSTLKIQRTQQEDSAVYLCASSLGRNSPLHFGNGTRLTVT.

This clonotype has just a few counts. The chain links TRBV6-2 or TRBV6-3 to TRBJ2-5; D is possibly TRBD1 (5 bases). Deletions cut 8 bases from V and 2 bases from J, with 12 bases between. This CDR3 has 13 amino acids. Per germline, CDR1 MNHEY and CDR2 SVGEGT. CDR3 DNA sequence: TGTGCCAGCGCGGCAGGGTATCAAGAGACCCAGTACTTC. It is translated as CASAAGYQETQYF.

CDR3 sequence reads: CASSFRDREGEQYF. DNA of the CDR3: TGTGCCAGCAGCTTCAGGGACAGGGAGGGCGAGCAGTACTTC. The J gene is TRBJ2-7, the V gene TRBV14, with 9 bases matching TRBD1. V was clipped by 5 bases and J by 6 bases; unmatched bases: 8. The CDR3 sequence is 14 residues long. Germline V gives CDR1 SGHDN, CDR2 FVKESK.

The rearrangement uses TRBV6-5 and TRBJ1-3; D call uncertain. Germline CDR1 is MNHEY and CDR2 is SVGAGI. The CDR3 consists of 14 residues. The V gene lost 0 bases and the J gene lost 1 base, with 4 bases spanning the gap. CDR3 protein: CASSYSQSGNTIYF. In DNA form, the CDR3 reads TGTGCCAGCAGTTACTCGCAATCTGGAAACACCATATATTTT.